The clone carrying this TCR beta chain was found a few times. This sample was taken from a study of identical twins. TCRdb reanalysed the 5' RACE reads using MiXCR and keeps one entry per CDR3 protein. The table shows about 690,000 distinct CDR3 sequences, with approximately 6.1% occurring only once. The sample comprised naive T cells sorted from blood. This TCR was sampled from a man in his late teens or twenties in good health.

The CDR3 sequence is CASSQLGLDEQYF. CDR3 bases: TGTGCCAGCAGCCAACTGGGGCTCGACGAGCAGTACTTC. The chain has TRBV14 and TRBJ2-7, with D perhaps TRBD1 (5 bases). Trimming took off 2 bases at V and 5 bases at J, with 10 bases between the two ends. The CDR3 runs 13 residues. Germline CDR1 reads SGHDN; CDR2 reads FVKESK.